The source of this T cell receptor beta chain is a study of early T cells in non-severe SARS-CoV-2 infection. Study-level background: Unsorted whole blood bulk RNA was sequenced, with unpaired chains.

This clonotype was observed many times. TCRdb reprocessed the 5' RACE reads via MiXCR and lists one record per CDR3 protein. The table includes tens of thousands of distinct CDR3 sequences, roughly a tenth detected once. V lost 4 bases and J lost 8; bases outside the gene matches: 8. Germline lookup yields CDR1 LGHNA and CDR2 YSLEER. This CDR3 has 15 amino acids. The receptor was isolated from an adult who was a healthcare worker with PCR-confirmed SARS-CoV-2 infection or an uninfected control (not recorded which). The chain uses TRBV4-3 and TRBJ2-1, with 10 bases that match TRBD2. Sequenced material: whole blood. The CDR3 DNA reads TGCGCCAGCAGCCCCTCTCCTAGCGGGAGCCATGAGCAGTTCTTC. It is translated as CASSPSPSGSHEQFF.